The next 19 T cell receptor beta chains were all read from a single sample in a study. MiXCR, run by TCRdb on the RT-PCR reads, gives a single entry per CDR3 protein. This sample has about 700,000 distinct CDR3 sequences; approximately 15% occur once, and the top ten carry 3.6%. The specimen was memory CD4+ T cells from blood. These receptors originate from a female donor in good health, serving as a healthy control.

This clonotype was seen repeatedly, ten times or more. The chain recombines TRBV20-1 with TRBJ2-3; tentatively, D is TRBD2 (5 bases). Germline loops: CDR1 DFQATT, CDR2 SNEGSKA (reference sequence). V lost 6 bases to trimming and J lost 1 base, with 11 bases between them. This CDR3 region has 13 residues. The CDR3 protein is CSAFGERTDTQYF. CDR3 DNA: TGCAGTGCCTTTGGGGAGCGCACAGATACGCAGTATTTT.

The chain carries TRBV29-1 and TRBJ2-2, with 11 positions matching TRBD2. Germline loops: CDR1 SQVTM, CDR2 ANQGSEA. The CDR3 totals 17 residues. V lost 7 bases to trimming and J lost 4 bases; unmatched junction nucleotides: 14. This chain's CDR3 is CSAQTSGMITITGELFF. The CDR3 DNA reads TGCAGCGCCCAGACTAGCGGGATGATAACAATCACCGGGGAGCTGTTTTTT.

This chain joins TRBV7-2 and TRBJ2-1; 9 bases line up with TRBD2. The CDR3 is 16 amino acids. The V and J ends lost 5 bases and 7 bases, in that order; junction bases with no gene match: 12. Germline CDR1 reads SGHTA; CDR2 reads FQGNSA. The CDR3 DNA sequence: TGTGCCAGCAGCGTTCAAGCGGGAGGCCAAGGTAATGAGCAGTTCTTC. Translation gives CASSVQAGGQGNEQFF. Full variable domain (remainder filled in from reference TRBV7-2 and TRBJ2-1): GAGVSQSPSNKVTEKGKDVELRCDPISGHTALYWYRQSLGQGLEFLIYFQGNSAPDKSGLPSDRFSAERTGGSVSTLTIQRTQQEDSAVYLCASSVQAGGQGNEQFFGPGTRLTVL.

V and J are TRBV7-2 and TRBJ2-5; 12 bases match TRBD2. This CDR3 contains 18 residues. The V gene's germline CDR1 is SGHTA and CDR2 FQGNSA. Trimming removed 1 base from V and 4 bases from J; junction bases left unmatched: 10. The CDR3 loop is CASSLDTSGRLGGETQYF. The DNA for the CDR3 is TGTGCCAGCAGCTTAGACACTAGCGGGAGGCTGGGGGGAGAGACCCAGTACTTC.

This clonotype was picked up a small number of times. This rearrangement joins TRBV7-2 to TRBJ2-1; maybe TRBD1 (6 bases). V lost 5 bases and J 1 base, leaving 18 bases between the germline ends. CDR3 length equals 17 residues. Germline CDR1 SGHTA, CDR2 FQGNSA. The CDR3 reads CASSPMGASVSYNEQFF. The CDR3 region has the DNA TGTGCCAGCAGCCCTATGGGGGCGAGCGTGTCCTACAATGAGCAGTTCTTC. The complete variable domain, with remaining parts taken from reference TRBV7-2 and TRBJ2-1, reads GAGVSQSPSNKVTEKGKDVELRCDPISGHTALYWYRQSLGQGLEFLIYFQGNSAPDKSGLPSDRFSAERTGGSVSTLTIQRTQQEDSAVYLCASSPMGASVSYNEQFFGPGTRLTVL.

This clonotype has only a few counts. The CDR3 region has the DNA TGTGCCAGCAGTACTATCGGACTGGATCCCTACGAGCAGTACTTC. Translated, it gives CASSTIGLDPYEQYF. The J gene is TRBJ2-7, the V gene TRBV6-5; a weak D match, TRBD2 (5 bases). V dropped 5 bases and J dropped 2 bases, with 16 bases sitting between them. Germline CDR1 reads MNHEY; CDR2 reads SVGAGI. This CDR3 is 15 amino acids long.

This clonotype was seen only a few times. The chain employs TRBV20-1 and TRBJ2-7, with D perhaps TRBD2 (7 bases). The germline V gene encodes CDR1 DFQATT and CDR2 SNEGSKA (reference sequence). This CDR3 is built from 15 residues. V was clipped by 6 bases and J by 5 bases, with 23 bases between them. The DNA for the CDR3 is TGCAGTGCGTCGAGGCTGGGGGGGGCGGAAAACGAGCAGTACTTC. Encoded protein: CSASRLGGAENEQYF.

In this sample, this clonotype turned up a few times. V and J are TRBV11-2 and TRBJ2-3; the match to TRBD1 covers 7 bases. This CDR3 is 19 amino acids long. Trimming took 2 bases from V and 0 from J; bases not matched to a gene: 14. Germline CDR1 SGHAT, CDR2 FQNNGV. CDR3 region: CASSLPPAGGYSSTDTQYF. CDR3 nucleotides: TGTGCCAGCAGCTTACCGCCGGCAGGGGGATATTCTAGCACAGATACGCAGTATTTT.

This chain connects TRBV7-9 to TRBJ2-1; 8 nucleotides align to TRBD2. CDR1 and CDR2 from the germline V gene are SEHNR and FQNEAQ (reference sequence). The CDR3 is made up of 17 amino acids. Trimming removed 2 bases from V and 6 bases from J; junction bases left unmatched: 12. CDR3 region: CASSLIVAGSRRNEQFF. DNA of the CDR3: TGTGCCAGCAGCTTAATAGTAGCGGGGTCCAGGCGCAATGAGCAGTTCTTC. The complete variable domain, with remaining parts taken from reference TRBV7-9 and TRBJ2-1, reads DTGVSQNPRHKITKRGQNVTFRCDPISEHNRLYWYRQTLGQGPEFLTYFQNEAQLEKSRLLSDRFSAERPKGSFSTLEIQRTEQGDSAMYLCASSLIVAGSRRNEQFFGPGTRLTVL.

V gene TRBV18 combines with J gene TRBJ2-5; D remains ambiguous. V lost 4 bases and J lost 5, with 14 bases in between. CDR1 and CDR2 (germline): KGHSH, LQKENI. CDR3 length equals 14 residues. The DNA for the CDR3 is TGTGCCAGCTCACTCATATCAAATTCGGAGACCCAGTACTTC. Protein product: CASSLISNSETQYF.

The genes are TRBV30 and TRBJ1-2; the D is unclear. V shed 5 bases and J shed 7 bases, with 8 bases lying between them. Germline V gene lookup returns CDR1 GTSNPN and CDR2 SVGIG (reference sequence). This CDR3 contains 10 residues. The CDR3 sequence is CAWGPVGYTF. CDR3 sequence (DNA): TGTGCCTGGGGACCGGTTGGCTACACCTTC.

The rearrangement links TRBV20-1 to TRBJ2-1; 8 bases map to TRBD2. V lost 4 bases, J lost 0 bases, and 8 bases stayed unmatched. This CDR3 region has 16 residues. Germline loops: CDR1 DFQATT, CDR2 SNEGSKA (reference sequence). As DNA, the CDR3 is TGCAGTGCTAATCCGACGACTAGCGACTCCTACAATGAGCAGTTCTTC. Protein: CSANPTTSDSYNEQFF.

The table lists this clonotype with a few counts. The V gene is TRBV7-2, the J gene TRBJ2-7; 8 nucleotides match TRBD2. This CDR3 region has 14 residues. Trimming removed 5 bases from V and 5 bases from J; junction bases left unmatched: 8. Germline CDR1 is SGHTA and CDR2 is FQGNSA. CDR3 DNA sequence: TGTGCCAGCAGCCCGGGACTAGACCCCCACGAGCAGTACTTC. Translated: CASSPGLDPHEQYF.

This chain links TRBV12-5 with TRBJ2-5, with D possibly TRBD1 on 6 matching bases. Trimming took off 3 bases at V and 3 bases at J, with 14 bases between the two ends. The CDR3 runs to 15 residues. Germline V gene lookup returns CDR1 LGHNT and CDR2 FRNRAP. CDR3 DNA sequence: TGTGCTAGTGGTTTTCGGGGACACGGAGAAGAGACCCAGTACTTC. As protein: CASGFRGHGEETQYF.

CDR3: CSARQPAGYGYTF. CDR3 DNA sequence: TGCAGTGCTAGACAGCCGGCGGGCTATGGCTACACCTTC. The V call is TRBV20-1, the J call TRBJ1-2; D gene uncertain. Germline CDR1 and CDR2: DFQATT and SNEGSKA (reference sequence). V was clipped by 2 bases and J by 4 bases, with 11 bases between them. The CDR3 covers 13 residues.

This clonotype was seen at least ten times. The chain links TRBV12-3 or TRBV12-4 to TRBJ2-7; 8 bases agree with TRBD2. Trimming took 6 bases from V and 9 from J; bases not matched to a gene: 16. The CDR3 extends over 15 amino acids. This CDR3 is CASRTTSGPTSGQYF. The CDR3 nucleotides read TGTGCCAGCAGGACAACTAGCGGACCTACCTCCGGGCAGTACTTC.

The chain carries TRBV30 and TRBJ1-6; D is ambiguous. The CDR3 runs 13 residues. Germline loops: CDR1 GTSNPN, CDR2 SVGIG (reference sequence). Trimming pared 8 bases from V and 5 bases from J, leaving 13 bases between. The CDR3 sequence: CARSGGDNSPLHF. The DNA for the CDR3 is TGTGCCCGAAGCGGAGGAGATAATTCACCCCTCCACTTT.

This clonotype came up many times. This chain uses TRBV5-6 with TRBJ1-5; TRBD1 might be the D (5 bases). Trimming removed 1 base from V and 3 bases from J, with 8 bases in between. Germline CDR1 and CDR2: SGHDT and YYEEEE. This CDR3 has 14 amino acids. The CDR3 sequence: CASSLRGINQPQHF. The CDR3 DNA sequence: TGTGCCAGCAGCTTGCGGGGGATCAATCAGCCCCAGCATTTT. Filled out from reference TRBV5-6 and TRBJ1-5, the complete variable domain reads DAGVTQSPTHLIKTRGQQVTLRCSPKSGHDTVSWYQQALGQGPQFIFQYYEEEERQRGNFPDRFSGHQFPNYSSELNVNALLLGDSALYLCASSLRGINQPQHFGDGTRLSIL.

This rearrangement joins TRBV18 to TRBJ2-6; D remains ambiguous. V was cut by 2 bases and J by 0 bases, with 8 bases left in between. This CDR3 region has 16 residues. The germline V gene has CDR1 KGHSH and CDR2 LQKENI. The CDR3 protein is CASSPTTPSGANVLTF. For the CDR3, the DNA is TGTGCCAGCTCACCAACGACCCCCTCTGGGGCCAACGTCCTGACTTTC.